This T cell receptor (beta chain) was sequenced for a study of CD8 T cells in ankylosing spondylitis. Study-level results: Significantly higher representation of disease-linked clones was reported for matched ankylosing spondylitis synovial fluid. CD8+ disease-linked clones were present at relatively low frequencies in blood. Reactive arthritis synovial fluid and blood were previously reported to contain some motif variants. What appeared characteristic of ankylosing spondylitis blood was a TCR beta motif of about eight highly homologous variants.

Quantitative 5'-RACE with molecular barcodes produced the TCR beta libraries. From the 5' RACE reads, TCRdb called clonotypes with MiXCR, one entry per CDR3 protein. The data hold 450,000 to 550,000 distinct CDR3 sequences, with 5.3% observed a single time. Comments on this clonotype: Its antigen remains unidentified.

The sample comprised blood, either unsorted or a sorted T cell fraction (not recorded which). This receptor was obtained from a male donor with ankylosing spondylitis.

The CDR3 DNA is TGTGCCAGCAGCTTAGCGTTTACAGGGGACACTGAAGCTTTCTTT. As protein: CASSLAFTGDTEAFF. The rearrangement links TRBV7-2 to TRBJ1-1; 7 nucleotides align to TRBD1. CDR1 is SGHTA and CDR2 is FQGNSA in the germline V gene. The CDR3 length is 15 residues. Unmatched junction bases numbered 4, after V lost 0 bases and J lost 3 bases.